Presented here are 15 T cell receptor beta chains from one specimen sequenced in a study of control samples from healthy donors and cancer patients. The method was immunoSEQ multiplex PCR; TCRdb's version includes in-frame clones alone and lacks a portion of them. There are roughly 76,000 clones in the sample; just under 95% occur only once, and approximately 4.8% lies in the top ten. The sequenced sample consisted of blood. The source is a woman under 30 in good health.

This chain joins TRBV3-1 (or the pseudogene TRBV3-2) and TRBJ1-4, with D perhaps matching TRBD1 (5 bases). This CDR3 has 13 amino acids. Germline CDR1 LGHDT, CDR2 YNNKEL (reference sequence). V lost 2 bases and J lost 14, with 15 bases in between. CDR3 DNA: TGTGCCAGCAGCCAAATCGCCGGGGGGAGTCTGTTTTTT. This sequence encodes CASSQIAGGSLFF.

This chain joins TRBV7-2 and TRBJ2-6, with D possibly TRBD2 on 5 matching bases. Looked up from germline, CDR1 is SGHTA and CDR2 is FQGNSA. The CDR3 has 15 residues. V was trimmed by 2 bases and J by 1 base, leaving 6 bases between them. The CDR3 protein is CASSLTGSGANVLTF. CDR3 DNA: TGTGCCAGCAGCTTAACGGGGTCTGGGGCCAACGTCCTGACTTTC.

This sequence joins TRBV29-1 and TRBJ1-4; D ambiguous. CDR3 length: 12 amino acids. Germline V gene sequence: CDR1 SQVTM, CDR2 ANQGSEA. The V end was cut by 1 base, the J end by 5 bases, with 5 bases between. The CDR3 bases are TGCAGCGTTGAAGGAGAGAATGAAAAACTGTTTTTT. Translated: CSVEGENEKLFF.

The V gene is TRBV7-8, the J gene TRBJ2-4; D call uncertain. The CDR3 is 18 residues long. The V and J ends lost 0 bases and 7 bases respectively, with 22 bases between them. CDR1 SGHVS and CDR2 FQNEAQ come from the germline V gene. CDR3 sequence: CASSLARSAKPQTNIQYF. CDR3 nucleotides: TGTGCCAGCAGCTTAGCAAGGTCAGCTAAGCCTCAGACTAACATTCAGTACTTC.

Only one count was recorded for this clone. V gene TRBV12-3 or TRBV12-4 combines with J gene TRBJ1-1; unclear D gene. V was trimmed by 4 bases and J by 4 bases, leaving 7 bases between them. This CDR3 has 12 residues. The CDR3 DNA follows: TGTGCCAGCAGTTCTGGAGGCACTGAAGCTTTCTTT. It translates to CASSSGGTEAFF.

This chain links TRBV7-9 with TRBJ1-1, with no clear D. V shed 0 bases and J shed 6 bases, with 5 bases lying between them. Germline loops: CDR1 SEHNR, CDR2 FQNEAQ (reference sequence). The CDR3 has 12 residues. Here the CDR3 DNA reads TGTGCCAGCAGCTTAGCGGTCGCTGAAGCTTTCTTT. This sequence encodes CASSLAVAEAFF.

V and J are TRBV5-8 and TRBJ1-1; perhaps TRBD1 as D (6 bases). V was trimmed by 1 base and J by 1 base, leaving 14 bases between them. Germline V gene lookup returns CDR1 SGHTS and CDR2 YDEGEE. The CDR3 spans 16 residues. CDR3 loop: CASSLKSAGENTEAFF. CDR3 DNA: TGTGCCAGCAGCTTGAAGTCAGCAGGGGAGAACACTGAAGCTTTCTTT.

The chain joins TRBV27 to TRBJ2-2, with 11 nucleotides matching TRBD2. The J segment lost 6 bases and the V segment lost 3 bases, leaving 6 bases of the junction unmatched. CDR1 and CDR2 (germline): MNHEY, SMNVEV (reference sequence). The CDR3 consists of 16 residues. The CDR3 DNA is TGTGCCAGCAGTTTCGATCCTAGCGGGAGGTCCGGGGAGCTGTTTTTT. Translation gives CASSFDPSGRSGELFF.

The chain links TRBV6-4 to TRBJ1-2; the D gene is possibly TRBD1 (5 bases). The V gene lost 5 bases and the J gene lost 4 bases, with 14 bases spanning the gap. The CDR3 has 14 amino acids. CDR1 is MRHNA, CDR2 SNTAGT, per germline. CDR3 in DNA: TGTGCCAGCAGTCCGGGACGGCGGAGCTATGGCTACACCTTC. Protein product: CASSPGRRSYGYTF.

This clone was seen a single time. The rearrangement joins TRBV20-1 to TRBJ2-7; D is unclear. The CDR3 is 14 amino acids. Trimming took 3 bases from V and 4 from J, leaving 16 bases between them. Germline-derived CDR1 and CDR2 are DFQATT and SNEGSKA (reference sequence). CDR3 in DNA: TGCAGTGCTAGTTTATTGGTCAGGTCATACGAGCAGTACTTC. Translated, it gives CSASLLVRSYEQYF.

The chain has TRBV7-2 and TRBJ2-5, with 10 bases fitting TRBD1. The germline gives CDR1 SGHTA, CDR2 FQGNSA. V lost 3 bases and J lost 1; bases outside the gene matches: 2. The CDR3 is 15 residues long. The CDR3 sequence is CASSLWDRGQETQYF. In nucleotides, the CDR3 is TGTGCCAGCAGCTTGTGGGACAGGGGCCAAGAGACCCAGTACTTC.

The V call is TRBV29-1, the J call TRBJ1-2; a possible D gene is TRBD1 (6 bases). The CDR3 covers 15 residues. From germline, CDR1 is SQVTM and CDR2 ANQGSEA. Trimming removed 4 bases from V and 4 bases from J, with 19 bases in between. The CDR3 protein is CSVGRRRQDFYGYTF. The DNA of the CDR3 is TGCAGCGTTGGGAGAAGGCGACAGGACTTCTATGGCTACACCTTC.

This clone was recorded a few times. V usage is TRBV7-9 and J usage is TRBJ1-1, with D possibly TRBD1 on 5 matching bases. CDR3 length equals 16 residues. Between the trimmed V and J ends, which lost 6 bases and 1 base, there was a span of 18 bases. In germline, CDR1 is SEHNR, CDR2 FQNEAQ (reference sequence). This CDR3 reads CASRLDGARENTEAFF. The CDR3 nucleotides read TGTGCCAGCAGACTCGATGGGGCAAGGGAGAACACTGAAGCTTTCTTT.

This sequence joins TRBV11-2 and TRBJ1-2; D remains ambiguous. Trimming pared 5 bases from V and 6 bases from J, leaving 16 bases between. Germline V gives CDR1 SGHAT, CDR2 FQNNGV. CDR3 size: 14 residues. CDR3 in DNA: TGTGCCAGCAGCGACGTATACCGCATCGATGGCTACACCTTC. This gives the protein CASSDVYRIDGYTF.

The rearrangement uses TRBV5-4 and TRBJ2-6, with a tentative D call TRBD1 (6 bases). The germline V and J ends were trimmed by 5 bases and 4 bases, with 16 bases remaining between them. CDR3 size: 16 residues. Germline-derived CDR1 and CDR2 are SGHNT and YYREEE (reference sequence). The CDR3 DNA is TGTGCCAGCAGTGCCGGGACAACCTCCGGGGCCAACGTCCTGACTTTC. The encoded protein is CASSAGTTSGANVLTF.